Below, 4 T cell receptor beta chains from the same sample are listed, as sequenced in a study of T cells expressing NK-cell markers. TCRdb derives one entry per CDR3 protein from the 5' RACE reads, leaving out DNA. The specimen's table records about 550,000 distinct CDR3 sequences. Sequencing used blood T cells: a sorted CD56 or NKG2C T cell subset, CD4+ or CD8+ T cells, or bulk PBMC T cells (not recorded which). The receptors originated from a young man in good health.

CDR3 amino acids: CASSLGTISSVAKNIQYF. J is TRBJ2-4 and V is TRBV12-3 or TRBV12-4; TCRdb's D call of TRBD2 is untestable without DNA. CDR3 length equals 18 residues.

V is TRBV2 and J is TRBJ2-3; absent DNA, TCRdb's TRBD1 call cannot be checked. CDR3 length: 14 residues. Germline V CDR1 and CDR2: SNHLY, FYNNEI. CDR3 sequence: CASKEGPSTDTQYF.

This chain links TRBV5-1 with TRBJ2-5; TCRdb's D call of TRBD1 is untestable without DNA. CDR1 is SGHRS and CDR2 is YFSETQ in the germline V gene. The CDR3 contains 15 residues. CDR3 loop: CASSLVMGGGETQYF.

The chain couples TRBV5-1 to TRBJ1-4. The CDR3 extends over 14 amino acids. Germline V gene data show CDR1 as SGHRS and CDR2 as YFSETQ. The CDR3: CASSLDSKWEKLFF.